This entry is about one T cell receptor beta chain. As yet, its antigen is unknown. These data are taken from a study of T cell responses to AZD1222 COVID-19 vaccine. Points from the study as a whole: There were vaccine-associated CD4 TCRs across spike, dominant at 160-218 and 743-854. Regions left unmutated in variants are reportedly the target of nearly half of spike-specific TCRs.

Sequenced by immunoSEQ multiplex PCR; TCRdb stores in-frame clones only, minus some. The sample carries about 160,000 clones, approximately 90% recorded once. The receptor's source is an adult in good health. This material consisted of peripheral blood, taken on day 0 of AZD1222 vaccination.

The CDR3 spells CASTSNCAYEQYF. The DNA of the CDR3 is TGTGCCAGCACTTCTAACTGTGCCTACGAGCAGTACTTC. V usage is TRBV21-1 and J usage is TRBJ2-7; no check of the table's D call, TRBD2, against the DNA was made. TRBV21-1 is a pseudogene locus. There are 13 residues in the CDR3.